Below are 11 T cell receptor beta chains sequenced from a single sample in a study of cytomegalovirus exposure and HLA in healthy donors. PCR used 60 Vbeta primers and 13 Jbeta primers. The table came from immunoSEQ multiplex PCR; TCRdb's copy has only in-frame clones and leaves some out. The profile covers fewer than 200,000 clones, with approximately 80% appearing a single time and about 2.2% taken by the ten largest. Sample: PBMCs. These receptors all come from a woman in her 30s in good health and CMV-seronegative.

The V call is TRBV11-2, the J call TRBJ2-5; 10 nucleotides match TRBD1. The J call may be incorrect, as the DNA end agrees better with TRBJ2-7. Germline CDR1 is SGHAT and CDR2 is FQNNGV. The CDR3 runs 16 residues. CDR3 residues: CASSSRSGQGTYEQYF. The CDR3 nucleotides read TGTGCCAGCAGCTCCCGCTCGGGACAGGGGACCTACGAGCAGTACTTC.

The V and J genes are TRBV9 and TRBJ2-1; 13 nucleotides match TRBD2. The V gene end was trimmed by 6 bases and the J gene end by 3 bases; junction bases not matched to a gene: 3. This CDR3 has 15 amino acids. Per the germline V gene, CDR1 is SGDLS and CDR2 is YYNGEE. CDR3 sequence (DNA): TGTGCCAGCACCAGGACTAGCGGGAGCTACAATGAGCAGTTCTTC. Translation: CASTRTSGSYNEQFF.

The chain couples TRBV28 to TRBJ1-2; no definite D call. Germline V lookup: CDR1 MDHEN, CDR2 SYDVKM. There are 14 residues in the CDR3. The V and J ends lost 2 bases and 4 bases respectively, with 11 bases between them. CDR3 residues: CASSLTVGFYGYTF. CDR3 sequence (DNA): TGTGCCAGCAGTTTAACGGTCGGTTTCTATGGCTACACCTTC.

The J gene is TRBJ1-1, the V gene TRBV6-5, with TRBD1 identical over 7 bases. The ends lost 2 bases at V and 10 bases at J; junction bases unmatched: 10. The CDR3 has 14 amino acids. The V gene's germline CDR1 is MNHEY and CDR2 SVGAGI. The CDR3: CASSYTQGLAGAFF. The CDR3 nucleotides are TGTGCCAGCAGTTACACACAGGGGCTCGCGGGAGCTTTCTTT.

In DNA form, the CDR3 reads TGTGCCAGCAGTGAACTACGACAGGGGGCAGGAGCCCTCCACTTT. Translating gives CASSELRQGAGALHF. This chain uses TRBV6-1 with TRBJ1-6; 10 bases are a match to TRBD1. V lost 2 bases, J lost 14 bases, and 9 bases stayed unmatched. This CDR3 comprises 15 residues. Germline CDR1 and CDR2: MNHNS and SASEGT.

This CDR3 is CASTPDRGSYEQYF. The CDR3 nucleotides are TGTGCCAGCACCCCGGACAGGGGATCCTACGAGCAGTACTTC. This rearrangement joins TRBV6-1 to TRBJ2-7; TRBD1 aligns across 9 bases. Germline CDR1 is MNHNS and CDR2 is SASEGT. J was trimmed by 1 base and V by 7 bases; bases with no gene match: 5. The CDR3 is 14 amino acids.

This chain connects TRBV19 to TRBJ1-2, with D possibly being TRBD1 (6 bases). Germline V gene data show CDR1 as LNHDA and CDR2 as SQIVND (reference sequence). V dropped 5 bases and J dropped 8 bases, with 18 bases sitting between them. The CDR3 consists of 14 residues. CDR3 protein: CASSPKLGGGGYTF. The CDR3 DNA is TGTGCCAGTAGTCCCAAATTGGGAGGGGGGGGCTACACCTTC.

The CDR3 DNA is TGTGCCAGCAGTTTACGCGCAGGGGGTAACTATGGCTACACCTTC. This codes for CASSLRAGGNYGYTF. The V gene is TRBV27, the J gene TRBJ1-2; 7 bases agree with TRBD1. CDR1 is MNHEY and CDR2 is SMNVEV in the germline V gene (reference sequence). After removal of 2 bases from V and 1 base from J, the junction contained 4 bases not matched to a gene. The CDR3 contains 15 residues.

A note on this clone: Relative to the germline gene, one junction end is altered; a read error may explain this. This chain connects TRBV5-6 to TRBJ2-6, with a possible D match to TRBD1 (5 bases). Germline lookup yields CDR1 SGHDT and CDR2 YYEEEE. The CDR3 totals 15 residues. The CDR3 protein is CASSLEVSGANGLTF. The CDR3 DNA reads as TGTGCCAGCAGCTTGGAGGTCTCTGGGGCCAACGGCCTGACTTTC.

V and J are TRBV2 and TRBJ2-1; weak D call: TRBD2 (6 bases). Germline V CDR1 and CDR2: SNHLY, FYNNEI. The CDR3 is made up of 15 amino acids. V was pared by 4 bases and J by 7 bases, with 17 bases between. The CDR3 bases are TGTGCCAGCAGTGGACCCCGGGAGCGGTTGAATGAGCAGTTCTTC. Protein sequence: CASSGPRERLNEQFF.

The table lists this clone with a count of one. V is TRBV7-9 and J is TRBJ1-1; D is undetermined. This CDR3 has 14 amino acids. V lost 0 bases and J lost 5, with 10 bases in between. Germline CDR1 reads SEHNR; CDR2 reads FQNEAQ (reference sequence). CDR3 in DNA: TGTGCCAGCAGCTTAGCGCAGGATAGAACTGAAGCTTTCTTT. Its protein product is CASSLAQDRTEAFF.